This TCR beta chain is drawn from a study of patients and donors after allogeneic stem cell transplantation. TCRdb called the RT-PCR reads again in MiXCR, with one record for every CDR3 protein. The table shows roughly 230,000 distinct CDR3 sequences, with less than 15% occurring only once. This clonotype was found many times. The CDR3 sequence is 14 residues long. V was pared by 5 bases and J by 4 bases, with 6 bases of the junction left unmatched. The sequencing input was blood, either unsorted or a sorted T cell fraction (not recorded which). The TCR comes from a human donor who was either an allogeneic HSCT recipient or a stem cell or donor lymphocyte infusion donor (not recorded which). It is not recorded whose cells these are; they may come from a transplant donor. The V and J genes are TRBV12-3 or TRBV12-4 and TRBJ2-3; 7 bases agree with TRBD2. The CDR3 DNA sequence: TGTGCCAGCAGTCTCAGTGGGGGGGCAGATACGCAGTATTTT. This codes for CASSLSGGADTQYF.